This T cell receptor beta chain was found in a study of blood T cell repertoires in COVID-19. Germline V gives CDR1 SGHRS, CDR2 YFSETQ. V gave up 0 bases and J gave up 6 bases, with 10 bases separating them. The length of the CDR3 is 13 residues. Categorization into cohorts depended on clinical history that participants reported. Sequencing used immunoSEQ multiplex PCR; TCRdb keeps in-frame clones, though not all of them. This sample carries hundreds of thousands of clones, approximately 83% of them seen once, and the ten largest clones take roughly 3.1%. The sequence derives from a woman in her thirties or forties with acute COVID-19. The specimen was PBMCs or T cells enriched from blood (not recorded which). The chain combines TRBV5-1 with TRBJ2-7; possibly TRBD1 for D (5 bases). The CDR3 reads CASSLAPGLEQYF. CDR3 DNA: TGCGCCAGCAGCTTGGCCCCAGGGCTCGAGCAGTACTTC. Together with reference TRBV5-1 and TRBJ2-7, the CDR3 gives the full variable domain: KAGVTQTPRYLIKTRGQQVTLSCSPISGHRSVSWYQQTPGQGLQFLFEYFSETQRNKGNFPGRFSGRQFSNSRSEMNVSTLELGDSALYLCASSLAPGLEQYFGPGTRLTVT.